This T cell receptor (beta chain) was sequenced in a study of CD4 T cells in relation to SARS-CoV-2 and coronaviruses. Study at large: ViraFEST: approximately eleven-day antigen culture of PBMCs, then TCR beta CDR3 sequencing.

Study findings and constraints: Monoreactive clones expanded significantly more to SARS-CoV-2 than crossreactive clones did. Roughly 69% of donors had memory CD4+ clonotypes crossrecognizing SARS-CoV-2 and common cold coronavirus spike. Memory recall responses, not primary responses primed in culture, are what the assay detects.

In the case of this clone: Its antigen remains unknown.

Libraries were prepared by immunoSEQ multiplex PCR; TCRdb keeps only in-frame clonotypes and omits some of them. This sample has under 45,000 clones, with roughly 85% found just once. This CDR3 is built from 16 residues. Trimming removed 0 bases at V and 1 base at J, with 10 bases between. Germline-derived CDR1 and CDR2 are LGHDT and YNNKEL (reference sequence). This chain uses TRBV3-1 (or the pseudogene TRBV3-2) with TRBJ2-1; unclear D gene. Sequencing was performed on naive CD4+ T cells from PBMCs, cultured in vitro. Subset: naive CD4+ T cells isolated by negative enrichment. The source is an adult with COVID-19. The CDR3 reads CASSQDAYGSYNEQFF. CDR3 in DNA: TGTGCCAGCAGCCAAGATGCGTACGGATCCTACAATGAGCAGTTCTTC.